This TCR beta chain was identified in a study of blood T cell repertoires in COVID-19. Germline V gene data show CDR1 as SGHDN and CDR2 as FVKESK. Trimming stripped 0 bases from V and 3 bases from J, with 11 bases between. The CDR3 sequence is 15 residues long. Some clones are missing from TCRdb's copy, which holds only in-frame ones; the method was immunoSEQ multiplex PCR. The sample includes 25,000 to 35,000 clones, under 90% of them seen just once. The sequence came from a man in his 70s with active COVID-19. The J gene is TRBJ2-5, the V gene TRBV14; possible D gene TRBD1, 5 bases. The sequenced sample consisted of peripheral blood. CDR3 amino acids: CASSQESRREETQYF. The CDR3, as DNA: TGTGCCAGCAGCCAAGAGTCCCGCAGGGAAGAGACCCAGTACTTC.